A single sample is the source of the 4 T cell receptor beta chains below, sequenced in a study of blood T cells in healthy people across ages. Using a J-beta primer mix together with a sample-barcoded 5' primer, a second PCR was run for about 6 to 11 cycles. TCRdb passed the 5' RACE reads through MiXCR, listing each CDR3 protein once. The sample records approximately 770,000 distinct CDR3 sequences, nearly 60% being singletons. Source material: blood. The receptors stem from a man younger than 45 in good health.

The chain joins TRBV4-2 to TRBJ2-1; D not resolved. The germline V gene has CDR1 LGHNA and CDR2 YNFKEQ. CDR3 length: 14 amino acids. The germline V and J ends were trimmed by 0 bases and 3 bases, with 6 bases remaining between them. Written as DNA, the CDR3 is TGTGCCAGCAGCCAAGATGGCTTCTACAATGAGCAGTTCTTC. Protein product: CASSQDGFYNEQFF.

The chain recombines TRBV7-6 with TRBJ2-1; 7 bases map to TRBD2. Germline V gene lookup returns CDR1 SGHVS and CDR2 FNYEAQ. The CDR3 is 14 residues long. V gave up 5 bases and J gave up 8 bases; unmatched junction bases: 9. CDR3 sequence (DNA): TGTGCCAGCAGCGGGACTAAGAGTCTCGATGAGCAGTTCTTC. Translation gives CASSGTKSLDEQFF.

The CDR3 is CASSVGGAVPNYGYTF. The DNA of the CDR3 is TGTGCCAGCAGCGTAGGGGGGGCCGTTCCTAACTATGGCTACACCTTC. The chain combines TRBV9 with TRBJ1-2; the D gene is possibly TRBD1 (6 bases). This CDR3 is built from 16 residues. Trimming took 0 bases from V and 0 from J, leaving 12 bases between them. CDR1 is SGDLS and CDR2 is YYNGEE in the germline V gene.

This clonotype was detected only once. The rearrangement links TRBV12-3 or TRBV12-4 to TRBJ2-3, with no clear D. This CDR3 contains 15 residues. Trimming shortened V by 6 bases and J by 2 bases, and 15 bases separated the two germline ends. CDR3 in DNA: TGTGCCAGCAGCATTTACAGACAATCCACAGATACGCAGTATTTT. This sequence encodes CASSIYRQSTDTQYF.